These 11 T cell receptor beta chains were all obtained from the same sample, sequenced in a study of graft-versus-host responses after intestinal transplantation. These receptors have no known antigen. Libraries were prepared by immunoSEQ multiplex PCR; TCRdb keeps only in-frame clonotypes and omits some of them. In the table there are about 90,000 clones, approximately 89% of which are singletons. The sequences come from unstimulated CD4+ T cells sorted from spleen or lymph node cells, collected before transplant. All receptors derive from a human donor who was the organ donor for an intestinal transplant.

The V and J genes are TRBV28 and TRBJ1-4; D unresolved. This CDR3 comprises 14 residues. Germline V gene data show CDR1 as MDHEN and CDR2 as SYDVKM. Trimming took off 3 bases at V and 6 bases at J, with 11 bases between the two ends. The CDR3 DNA follows: TGTGCCAGCAGTTTGGGTGGGCAGGATGAAAAACTGTTTTTT. This encodes CASSLGGQDEKLFF.

This clone was counted a few times. The chain has TRBV28 and TRBJ2-7; 8 bases are shared with TRBD2. The V gene end was trimmed by 6 bases and the J gene end by 3 bases; junction bases not matched to a gene: 10. Germline assignment: CDR1 MDHEN and CDR2 SYDVKM. This CDR3 has 15 residues. CDR3 nucleotides: TGTGCCAGCAGGGGGGCCGGGACTAGTTTCTACGAGCAGTACTTC. Its protein is CASRGAGTSFYEQYF.

The V gene is TRBV21-1, the J gene TRBJ2-5; the listed D gene, TRBD1, was not tested against the DNA. TRBV21-1 is termed a pseudogene. CDR3 length equals 21 residues. Written as DNA, the CDR3 is TGTGCCAGCAGCAAATCGTCAACGTGGCGGCAGGCGGAAAAACAGGGAGAGACCCAGTACTTC. This sequence encodes CASSKSSTWRQAEKQGETQYF.

The chain carries TRBV18 and TRBJ2-1, with TRBD2 matching over 10 bases. This CDR3 has 16 amino acids. The V gene end was trimmed by 2 bases and the J gene end by 5 bases; junction bases not matched to a gene: 6. Germline CDR1 reads KGHSH; CDR2 reads LQKENI. CDR3 bases: TGTGCCAGCTCACCAGACACGGGACTAGCGAACAATGAGCAGTTCTTC. This sequence encodes CASSPDTGLANNEQFF.

Points on this clone: One end of the junction does not line up with germline, which may come from a read error. This sequence joins TRBV29-1 and TRBJ2-1; TRBD2 matches at 10 bases. Germline V CDR1 and CDR2: SQVTM, ANQGSEA. The CDR3 length is 14 residues. The CDR3 sequence is CSVEAGGPFYEQFF. The CDR3 DNA reads as TGCAGCGTCGAAGCGGGAGGGCCTTTCTATGAGCAGTTCTTC.

V and J are TRBV7-6 and TRBJ1-3, with D hard to call. Germline V gives CDR1 SGHVS, CDR2 FNYEAQ. This CDR3 has 13 residues. The V gene lost 1 base and the J gene lost 8 bases, with 9 bases spanning the gap. CDR3 nucleotides: TGTGCCAGCAGCTTAGGCAACATGGACACCATATATTTT. Translation: CASSLGNMDTIYF.

The chain joins TRBV11-2 to TRBJ2-5; D uncertain. CDR3 size: 15 residues. Germline V gene data show CDR1 as SGHAT and CDR2 as FQNNGV. The ends were cut back, 2 bases at V and 4 bases at J, with 14 bases in the middle. CDR3 bases: TGTGCCAGCAGCTTATTGCCAGCGCGCGGAGAGACCCAGTACTTC. Protein sequence: CASSLLPARGETQYF.

V is TRBV11-3 and J is TRBJ2-1, with 8 nucleotides matching TRBD2. V was clipped by 4 bases and J by 3 bases; unmatched bases: 11. CDR1 SGHNT and CDR2 YENEEA come from the germline V gene. The CDR3 runs to 17 residues. This CDR3 is CASSSGGGSLIYNEQFF. The CDR3, as DNA: TGTGCCAGCAGCTCCGGGGGGGGCAGCTTGATCTACAATGAGCAGTTCTTC.

The genes are TRBV27 and TRBJ2-1; TRBD2 matches at 7 bases. V shed 3 bases, J shed 10 bases, and the junction held 9 bases outside the gene matches. CDR1 is MNHEY and CDR2 is SMNVEV in the germline V gene (reference sequence). The CDR3 covers 14 residues. The CDR3 sequence is CASSLGGESREQFF. CDR3 sequence (DNA): TGTGCCAGCAGTTTGGGGGGGGAATCACGCGAGCAGTTCTTC.

The chain has TRBV2 and TRBJ2-3; D is unresolved. With 6 bases removed from V and 1 base from J, the gap between germline ends came to 14 bases. This CDR3 is built from 15 residues. In germline, CDR1 is SNHLY, CDR2 FYNNEI. Written as DNA, the CDR3 is TGTGCCAGCAGCGTGACTCCTTGGGGCACAGATACGCAGTATTTT. It specifies CASSVTPWGTDTQYF.

This chain connects TRBV14 to TRBJ2-7; D not certain. V was clipped by 1 base and J by 6 bases, with 13 bases between them. This CDR3 comprises 14 residues. Germline CDR1 reads SGHDN; CDR2 reads FVKESK. This CDR3 reads CASSQASWFGEQYF. The CDR3 nucleotides are TGTGCCAGCAGCCAAGCATCGTGGTTCGGCGAGCAGTACTTC.